Presented here are 17 T cell receptor beta chains from one specimen sequenced in a study of identical twins. TCRdb recomputed calls from the 5' RACE reads with MiXCR, one row per CDR3 protein. The sample lists fewer than 650,000 distinct CDR3 sequences; 9.6% were seen once. The same data also went into a second study, on yellow fever vaccine responses in identical twins.

Sequencing was carried out using PBMCs. These TCRs come from a woman aged 18-29 years in good health.

This clonotype was seen more than once but under ten times. The genes are TRBV20-1 and TRBJ1-2; 10 bases align to TRBD1. Germline V gives CDR1 DFQATT, CDR2 SNEGSKA (reference sequence). V gave up 0 bases and J gave up 4 bases; unmatched junction bases: 5. The CDR3 is 15 amino acids. The CDR3 DNA sequence: TGCAGTGCTAGAGAAGGGACAGGGGAGGCCTATGGCTACACCTTC. This gives the protein CSAREGTGEAYGYTF.

This clonotype was detected ten times or more. This chain connects TRBV4-2 to TRBJ2-7, with D hard to call. V lost 0 bases, J lost 2 bases, and 11 bases lay in between. The germline gives CDR1 LGHNA, CDR2 YNFKEQ. The CDR3 consists of 15 residues. The CDR3 DNA follows: TGTGCCAGCAGCCAAGATTTGGACGGAACCTACGAGCAGTACTTC. Its translation: CASSQDLDGTYEQYF.

Turning to this clonotype: One base away lies a much larger clone, so this may be a sequencing read error. The chain links TRBV2 to TRBJ2-1; 7 bases match TRBD1. The CDR3 spans 12 residues. The V gene end was trimmed by 6 bases and the J gene end by 6 bases; junction bases not matched to a gene: 2. Germline V gene sequence: CDR1 SNHLY, CDR2 FYNNEI. CDR3 loop: CASRGTVNEQFF. Here the CDR3 DNA reads TGTGCCAGCAGAGGGACAGTCAATGAGCAGTTCTTC.

This clonotype came up a few times. J is TRBJ2-3 and V is TRBV11-2; 9 positions agree with TRBD2. CDR1 SGHAT and CDR2 FQNNGV come from the germline V gene. The CDR3 contains 18 residues. V lost 4 bases, J lost 1 base, and 12 bases stayed unmatched. CDR3 sequence reads: CASSSIAGAVSGTDTQYF. For the CDR3, the DNA is TGTGCCAGCAGCTCGATAGCGGGAGCGGTCTCGGGCACAGATACGCAGTATTTT.

This clonotype was detected ten times or more. This chain joins TRBV20-1 and TRBJ1-3; D ambiguous. The CDR3 is 14 residues long. Germline V lookup: CDR1 DFQATT, CDR2 SNEGSKA (reference sequence). The germline V and J ends were trimmed by 2 bases and 2 bases, with 10 bases remaining between them. The CDR3 nucleotides read TGCAGTGCTAGATTGCCAGCCGCTGGAAACACCATATATTTT. This sequence encodes CSARLPAAGNTIYF.

This clonotype was counted only a few times. V gene TRBV9 combines with J gene TRBJ1-6; 7 bases match TRBD1. The CDR3 is made up of 17 amino acids. The junction had 9 bases not matched to a gene; V was cut back by 4 bases and J by 2 bases. Germline assignment: CDR1 SGDLS and CDR2 YYNGEE. CDR3 bases: TGTGCCAGCAGCATAACAGGGGAACGGACCTATAATTCACCCCTCCACTTT. Residues: CASSITGERTYNSPLHF.

The chain is built from TRBV7-9 and TRBJ2-5, with D uncertain. Trimming took off 1 base at V and 0 bases at J, with 9 bases between the two ends. CDR1 is SEHNR and CDR2 is FQNEAQ in the germline V gene (reference sequence). The length of the CDR3 is 15 residues. In DNA form, the CDR3 reads TGTGCCAGCAGCTTAGTGTGGGATCACCAAGAGACCCAGTACTTC. Amino acid sequence: CASSLVWDHQETQYF.

This clonotype was counted between two and nine times. The chain has TRBV6-1 and TRBJ2-7, with 8 bases that match TRBD2. The germline V gene encodes CDR1 MNHNS and CDR2 SASEGT. There are 17 residues in the CDR3. Trimming removed 7 bases from V and 7 bases from J; junction bases left unmatched: 21. In DNA form, the CDR3 reads TGTGCCAGCACCTCCCCGGCGGGGGGACGATACATCATGGAGCAGTACTTC. Its translation: CASTSPAGGRYIMEQYF.

This clonotype was observed many times. The chain recombines TRBV6-2 or TRBV6-3 with TRBJ2-7; D may be TRBD1 or TRBD2 (5 bases each). V dropped 7 bases and J dropped 4 bases, with 20 bases sitting between them. The CDR3 is 15 residues long. The germline gives CDR1 MNHEY, CDR2 SVGEGT. CDR3 sequence: CASIGRGRRIYEQYF. CDR3 sequence (DNA): TGTGCCAGCATCGGACGGGGCAGGAGAATATACGAGCAGTACTTC.

In this sample, this clonotype turned up many times. The V call is TRBV12-3 or TRBV12-4, the J call TRBJ2-3; 7 bases are shared with TRBD1. Germline trimming cut 7 bases from V and 2 bases from J; bases unmatched to any gene: 9. This CDR3 region has 15 residues. The CDR3 sequence is CASNPTGLNTDTQYF. CDR3 nucleotides: TGTGCCAGCAACCCGACAGGGCTAAACACAGATACGCAGTATTTT.

The rearrangement uses TRBV5-1 and TRBJ2-1; TRBD2 matches at 14 bases. Germline loops: CDR1 SGHRS, CDR2 YFSETQ. This CDR3 has 15 amino acids. After removal of 3 bases from V and 8 bases from J, the junction contained 4 bases not matched to a gene. CDR3 sequence: CASSSGTSGGHEQFF. For the CDR3, the DNA is TGCGCCAGCAGCTCCGGGACTAGCGGGGGACATGAGCAGTTCTTC. Based on the CDR3 plus reference TRBV5-1 and TRBJ2-1, the full variable domain is KAGVTQTPRYLIKTRGQQVTLSCSPISGHRSVSWYQQTPGQGLQFLFEYFSETQRNKGNFPGRFSGRQFSNSRSEMNVSTLELGDSALYLCASSSGTSGGHEQFFGPGTRLTVL.

This clonotype was counted a few times. The chain has TRBV28 and TRBJ2-7; the D gene could be TRBD1 or TRBD2 (6 bases each). The germline CDR1 and CDR2 sequences are MDHEN and SYDVKM. V was pared by 8 bases and J by 2 bases, with 16 bases between. The CDR3 loop spans 14 amino acids. In DNA form, the CDR3 reads TGTGCCAGCTTGGGGGCGGGGTTAACCTACGAGCAGTACTTC. It specifies CASLGAGLTYEQYF.

The chain combines TRBV6-1 with TRBJ2-3; no firm D call. V was pared by 6 bases and J by 4 bases, with 14 bases between. CDR3 length: 14 amino acids. CDR1 is MNHNS and CDR2 is SASEGT in the germline V gene. The CDR3 DNA reads as TGTGCCAGCAGCCAGTCGTTGTACGCAGATACGCAGTATTTT. It translates to CASSQSLYADTQYF.

This clonotype was seen only a few times. The chain recombines TRBV7-9 with TRBJ2-1, with 11 bases aligning to TRBD2. The CDR3 is 13 amino acids. Germline V gene data show CDR1 as SEHNR and CDR2 as FQNEAQ (reference sequence). J gave up 15 bases and V 4 bases, and 8 bases lay outside the gene matches. This CDR3 is CASSSGLAVQWFF. In nucleotides, the CDR3 is TGTGCCAGCAGCTCGGGACTAGCGGTACAGTGGTTCTTC.

This clonotype was found many times. The chain links TRBV12-3 or TRBV12-4 to TRBJ2-1, with a possible D match to TRBD1 (5 bases). The V and J ends lost 3 bases and 3 bases respectively, with 6 bases between them. The length of the CDR3 is 13 residues. The CDR3 DNA reads TGTGCCAGCAGTTTTGACAGCTACAATGAGCAGTTCTTC. This codes for CASSFDSYNEQFF.

The rearrangement links TRBV29-1 to TRBJ2-7; D may be TRBD2 (7 bases). Trimming removed 5 bases at V and 6 bases at J, with 8 bases between. The CDR3 sequence is 10 residues long. From germline, CDR1 is SQVTM and CDR2 ANQGSEA. CDR3 region: CSVRGAEQYF. The CDR3 DNA follows: TGCAGCGTTCGGGGGGCCGAGCAGTACTTC.

This clonotype has a handful of counts. The chain uses TRBV20-1 and TRBJ2-1; perhaps D is TRBD1 or TRBD2 (5 bases each). CDR1 is DFQATT, CDR2 SNEGSKA, per germline (reference sequence). The CDR3 is 13 residues long. The V end lost 4 bases, the J end lost 4 bases, and 11 bases lay between the germline ends. CDR3 protein: CSATGTGYNEQFF. The CDR3 DNA sequence: TGCAGTGCTACCGGGACGGGGTACAATGAGCAGTTCTTC.